The clone carrying this T cell receptor beta chain occurred a few times. What it binds is not known. The CDR3 contains 16 residues. Germline V gene data show CDR1 as MDHEN and CDR2 as SYDVKM. V dropped 6 bases and J dropped 0; count of bases not matched to a gene: 5. MiXCR was run by TCRdb on the PCR reads, yielding one entry per CDR3 protein. The sample shows roughly 97,000 distinct CDR3 sequences, approximately 24% of them seen only once. With RNA at 10%, 30% or 50%, naive CD8 libraries came from around 20,000 to 1,000,000 sorted cells. Based on a CD8+CD4-CCR7+CD45RA+ profile, naive CD8 T cells were sorted. The sample is drawn from a study of molecular identifiers for immune sequencing clone quantification. Broader study findings: Clones exceeding 20 RNA copies carried over 97% of effector molecules but under 1% of naive-cell molecules.

The genes are TRBV28 and TRBJ2-3; 11 bases are a match to TRBD2. The source of this sequence is a human donor in good health. Some libraries in this study had Jurkat cell RNA spiked in. Sequenced material: naive CD8+ T cells from blood, with Jurkat cell RNA spiked in. Regarding subset: FACS-sorted CD8+CD4-CCR7+CD45RA+ naive T cells. The CDR3 DNA reads as TGTGCCAGCAGCACTAGCGGGAGCCCTAGCACAGATACGCAGTATTTT. Its translation is CASSTSGSPSTDTQYF.